This T cell receptor (beta chain) is drawn from a study of cytomegalovirus exposure and HLA in healthy donors. Comment on this clone: What it recognizes is unknown.

The germline V gene has CDR1 LNHDA and CDR2 SQIVND (reference sequence). The CDR3 covers 14 residues. Trimming removed 1 base at V and 7 bases at J, with 11 bases between. The PCR had 60 Vbeta and 13 Jbeta primers. Sequencing was performed with immunoSEQ multiplex PCR; in TCRdb, only in-frame clones are kept and a portion is missing. The sample records 150,000 to 200,000 clones, approximately 80% being singletons. Overall study results and limits: In a later analysis, TCR beta V- and J-gene trimming showed a link to a missense DCLRE1C variant. The study put roughly 160 TCR beta chains on its list as cytomegalovirus-associated. More clonal expansion characterized HLA-associated TCR beta chains than equally common others in a later analysis.

The rearrangement uses TRBV19 and TRBJ1-5, with D possibly matching TRBD1 (5 bases). The sequenced material came from PBMCs. The sequence came from a male donor in good health and CMV-seropositive. The CDR3 here is CASSIGGGGQPQHF. CDR3 nucleotides: TGTGCCAGTAGTATAGGGGGGGGAGGGCAGCCCCAGCATTTT.